These T cell receptor beta chains were read from a single sample in a study of blood T cell repertoires in COVID-19. The data were produced by immunoSEQ multiplex PCR, yet TCRdb's version contains in-frame clones alone and is incomplete. Seen here are hundreds of thousands of clones, 88% observed once, and the top ten hold approximately 8.8%. Sequencing was carried out using peripheral blood. Every receptor here comes from a man aged 18 to 35 with active or convalescent COVID-19. The CDR3 runs from the conserved cysteine through the conserved F or W. A D gene is named only where the DNA matches it firmly. Clone size is not always given. Where it is, it says once, few, many or a class for expanded clones.

d_call	j_call	cdr3_length	v_call	clone_size	cdr3_nt	cdr3_aa
-	TRBJ1-2	15	TRBV14	-	TGTGCCAGCAGCCCGCCCGGCCAGGCTAACTATGGCTACACCTTC	CASSPPGQANYGYTF
-	TRBJ2-5	15	TRBV11-2	-	TGTGCCAGCAGCTTTCAGTGGGGACAACAAGAGACCCAGTACTTC	CASSFQWGQQETQYF
-	TRBJ2-1	14	TRBV7-2	-	TGTGCCAGCACCGGACTAGGGGGGTGGAATGAGCAGTTCTTC	CASTGLGGWNEQFF
TRBD1	TRBJ1-4	14	TRBV13	-	TGTGCCAGCAGCCTAGGGACAGTTGGTGAAAAACTGTTTTTT	CASSLGTVGEKLFF
-	TRBJ1-1	15	TRBV15	-	TGTGCCACCAGCAGATCCGACAGTGGGGACACTGAAGCTTTCTTT	CATSRSDSGDTEAFF
-	TRBJ1-4	13	TRBV6-5	-	TGTGCCAGCACGGGGGGCGCGGGTGAAAAACTGTTTTTT	CASTGGAGEKLFF
TRBD1	TRBJ1-2	13	TRBV6-2/TRBV6-3	-	TGTGCCAGCAGTGGGGACAGCCTCTATGGCTACACCTTC	CASSGDSLYGYTF
-	TRBJ2-7	12	TRBV5-1	once	TGCGCCAGCAGCCCTACGGGTTACGAGCAGTACTTC	CASSPTGYEQYF
TRBD1	TRBJ1-5	17	TRBV25-1	-	TGTGCCAGCAGTGCGGACAAGACAGGGGAGGGCAATCAGCCCCAGCATTTT	CASSADKTGEGNQPQHF
TRBD2	TRBJ2-5	16	TRBV9	-	TGTGCCAGCAGCGTAGGTGTGCGGGGGGGCCTGGAGACCCAGTACTTC	CASSVGVRGGLETQYF
TRBD2	TRBJ2-1	16	TRBV7-6	-	TGTGCCAGCAGCTTAATAGCGGGGGGGTACGACAATGAGCAGTTCTTC	CASSLIAGGYDNEQFF
-	TRBJ2-1	15	TRBV6-2/TRBV6-3	-	TGTGCCAGCAGCCTCGGTTTACAGCGGTACAATGAGCAGTTCTTC	CASSLGLQRYNEQFF
-	TRBJ2-5	12	TRBV7-9	-	TGTGCCAGCAGCCGAGTGGAAGAGACCCAGTACTTC	CASSRVEETQYF
TRBD2	TRBJ2-3	15	TRBV6-5	-	TGTGCCAGCAGGAAAAGCGGGGCTATTCCAGATACGCAGTATTTT	CASRKSGAIPDTQYF
TRBD1	TRBJ1-1	16	TRBV6-6	-	TGTGCCAGCAGTTACAATCAGGGCAGGGGGAGTACTGAAGCTTTCTTT	CASSYNQGRGSTEAFF